This record covers a single TCR beta chain. The antigen remains undetermined. This may come from a read error, since a much larger clone is one base off. This CDR3 spans 16 amino acids. Germline CDR1 and CDR2: DFQATT and SNEGSKA (reference sequence). This sample is drawn from a study of prognosis after radiotherapy for stage I lung cancer. With two-round multiplex PCR, TCR beta CDR3 sequences were amplified from genomic DNA. The first round of PCR was done with primers that matched each TRBV and TRBJ gene. TCRdb reprocessed the multiplex PCR reads with MiXCR, giving one entry per CDR3 protein. The repertoire includes around 31,000 distinct CDR3 sequences, 40% to 55% of them detected once, and more than 15% sits in the top ten. General study results and limits: Reduced unique TCR clone counts were recorded after stereotactic body radiation therapy, with a median of around 10,000 versus 6,900.

The sequence derives from a donor aged 50 or older with non-small cell lung cancer. Sequencing was performed on PBMCs, taken before or after stereotactic body radiation therapy (not recorded which). The genes are TRBV20-1 and TRBJ2-7; 9 positions match TRBD2. The DNA for the CDR3 is TGCAGTGCTAGAGCATATCGACTAGCGGCCTCCTACGATCAGCACTTC. Its protein product is CSARAYRLAASYDQHF.